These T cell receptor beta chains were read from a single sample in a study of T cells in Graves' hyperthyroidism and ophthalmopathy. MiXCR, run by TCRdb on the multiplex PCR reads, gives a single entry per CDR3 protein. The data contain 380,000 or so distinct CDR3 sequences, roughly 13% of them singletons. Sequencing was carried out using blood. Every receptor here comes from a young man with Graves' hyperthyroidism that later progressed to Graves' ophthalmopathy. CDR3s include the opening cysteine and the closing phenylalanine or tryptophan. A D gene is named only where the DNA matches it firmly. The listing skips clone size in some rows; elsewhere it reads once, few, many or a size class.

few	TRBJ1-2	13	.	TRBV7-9	CASRRTENYGYTF	TGTGCCAGCAGGAGGACCGAAAACTATGGCTACACCTTC
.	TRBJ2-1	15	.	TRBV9	CASSVASDPYNEQFF	TGTGCCAGCAGCGTAGCCAGTGATCCCTACAATGAGCAGTTCTTC
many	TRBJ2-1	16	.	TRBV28	CASSLWENLRYNEQFF	TGTGCCAGCAGTTTATGGGAGAATCTCCGCTACAATGAGCAGTTCTTC
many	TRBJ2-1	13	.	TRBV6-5	CASSYSGYNEQFF	TGTGCCAGCAGTTACTCGGGATACAATGAGCAGTTCTTC
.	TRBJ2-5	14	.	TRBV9	CASSPRRDQETQYF	TGTGCCAGCAGCCCCCGACGGGACCAAGAGACCCAGTACTTC
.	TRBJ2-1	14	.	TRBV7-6	CASSSGQGVNEQFF	TGTGCCAGCAGCTCCGGCCAGGGTGTCAATGAGCAGTTCTTC
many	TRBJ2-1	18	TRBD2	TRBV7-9	CASSSGRDGLAKNNEQFF	TGTGCCAGCAGCTCCGGGAGGGATGGACTAGCCAAGAACAATGAGCAGTTCTTC
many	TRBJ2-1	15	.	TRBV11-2	CASSPLGTIYNEQFF	TGTGCCAGCAGCCCCCTGGGAACGATCTACAATGAGCAGTTCTTC
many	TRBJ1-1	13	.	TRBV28	CASSFPSGTEAFF	TGTGCCAGCAGTTTCCCCTCTGGGACAGAAGCTTTCTTT
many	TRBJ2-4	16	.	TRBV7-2	CASSLVRGLAKNIQYF	TGTGCCAGCAGCTTAGTGCGGGGGCTGGCCAAAAACATTCAGTACTTC
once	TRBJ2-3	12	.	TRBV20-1	CSALRSTDGQYF	TGCAGTGCTCTCCGCAGTACGGATGGGCAGTATTTT
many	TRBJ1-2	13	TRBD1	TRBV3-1	CASSYTGGVGYTF	TGTGCCAGCAGCTACACAGGGGGCGTTGGCTACACCTTC
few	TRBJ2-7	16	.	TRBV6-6	CASSYSGGYSSYEQYF	TGTGCCAGCAGTTACTCCGGGGGCTATAGCTCCTACGAGCAGTACTTC
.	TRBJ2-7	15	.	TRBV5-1	CASSLRGWGSYEQYF	TGCGCCAGCAGCTTGCGGGGCTGGGGCTCCTACGAGCAGTACTTC
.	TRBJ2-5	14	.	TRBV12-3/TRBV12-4	CASSEMDRGRTQYF	TGTGCCAGCAGCGAGATGGACCGGGGGAGGACCCAGTACTTC
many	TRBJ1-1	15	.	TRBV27	CASILGAGANTEAFF	TGTGCCAGCATTTTAGGTGCAGGAGCAAACACTGAAGCTTTCTTT
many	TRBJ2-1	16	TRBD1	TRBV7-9	CASSRGQGFAYNEQFF	TGTGCCAGCAGCCGAGGACAGGGGTTCGCCTACAATGAGCAGTTCTTC
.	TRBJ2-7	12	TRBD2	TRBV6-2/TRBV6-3	CATKLAGYEQYF	TGTGCCACCAAGCTAGCGGGCTACGAGCAGTACTTC
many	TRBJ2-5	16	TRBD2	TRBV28	CASSLTPWRGEETQYF	TGTGCCAGCAGTTTAACCCCGTGGCGGGGGGAGGAGACCCAGTACTTC
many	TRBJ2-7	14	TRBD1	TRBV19	CASSIGTGNYEQYF	TGTGCCAGTAGTATCGGGACAGGGAACTACGAGCAGTACTTC
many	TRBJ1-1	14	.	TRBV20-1	CSAREGSANTEAFF	TGCAGTGCTAGGGAGGGGAGTGCGAACACTGAAGCTTTCTTT
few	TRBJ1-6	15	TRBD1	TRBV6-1	CASRKLQGGNSPLHF	TGTGCCAGCAGAAAGTTACAGGGGGGCAATTCACCCCTCCACTTT
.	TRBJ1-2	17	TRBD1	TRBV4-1	CASSYGVRQGKNYGYTF	TGCGCCAGCTCCTACGGGGTCCGACAGGGGAAAAACTATGGCTACACCTTC
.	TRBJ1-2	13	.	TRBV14	CASSHQGRAGYTF	TGTGCCAGCAGCCACCAAGGCAGGGCCGGCTACACCTTC
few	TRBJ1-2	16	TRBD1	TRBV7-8	CASSLAGTGGANGYTF	TGTGCCAGCAGCTTAGCGGGGACAGGGGGCGCGAATGGCTACACCTTC
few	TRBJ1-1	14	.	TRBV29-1	CSVERQSPNTEAFF	TGCAGCGTTGAGAGACAGTCCCCGAACACTGAAGCTTTCTTT
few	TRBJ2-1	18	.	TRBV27	CASSLLPRGRGSYNEQFF	TGTGCCAGCAGTTTATTACCCAGGGGCAGGGGATCTTACAATGAGCAGTTCTTC
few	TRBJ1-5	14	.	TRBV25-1	CASSGDSFNQPQHF	TGTGCCAGCAGTGGCGACAGTTTCAATCAGCCCCAGCATTTT